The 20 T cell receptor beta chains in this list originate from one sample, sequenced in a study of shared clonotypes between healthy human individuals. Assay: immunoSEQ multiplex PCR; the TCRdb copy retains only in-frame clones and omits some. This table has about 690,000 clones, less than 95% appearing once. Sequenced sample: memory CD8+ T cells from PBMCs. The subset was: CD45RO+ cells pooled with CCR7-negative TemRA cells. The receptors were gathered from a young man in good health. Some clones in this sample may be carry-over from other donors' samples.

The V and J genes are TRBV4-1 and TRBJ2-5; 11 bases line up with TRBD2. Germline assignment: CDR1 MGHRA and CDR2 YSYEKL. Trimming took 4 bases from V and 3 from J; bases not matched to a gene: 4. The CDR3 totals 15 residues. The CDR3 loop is CASSLQTSGEETQYF. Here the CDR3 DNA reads TGCGCCAGCAGCCTACAGACTAGCGGGGAAGAGACCCAGTACTTC.

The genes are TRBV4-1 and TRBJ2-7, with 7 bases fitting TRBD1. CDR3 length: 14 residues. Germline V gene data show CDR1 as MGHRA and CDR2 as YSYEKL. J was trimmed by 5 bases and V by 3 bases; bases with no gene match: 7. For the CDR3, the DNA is TGCGCCAGCAGCCACACAGGGGCTAGACACGAGCAGTACTTC. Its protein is CASSHTGARHEQYF.

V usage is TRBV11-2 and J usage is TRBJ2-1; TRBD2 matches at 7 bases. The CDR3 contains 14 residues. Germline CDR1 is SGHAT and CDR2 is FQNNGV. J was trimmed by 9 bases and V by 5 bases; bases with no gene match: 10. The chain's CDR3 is CASSLSGTAGEQFF. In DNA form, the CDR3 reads TGTGCCAGCAGCCTGAGCGGGACGGCGGGTGAGCAGTTCTTC.

CDR3 nucleotides: TGCGCCAGCAGCGTCAGGGGGCCGGGACTAGGCCCCACCGGGGAGCTGTTTTTT. It translates to CASSVRGPGLGPTGELFF. V is TRBV5-1 and J is TRBJ2-2, with D possibly called TRBD1 or TRBD2 (8 bases each). The germline V gene encodes CDR1 SGHRS and CDR2 YFSETQ. The CDR3 length is 18 residues. V was shortened by 4 bases and J by 4 bases, with 23 bases between the two germline ends.

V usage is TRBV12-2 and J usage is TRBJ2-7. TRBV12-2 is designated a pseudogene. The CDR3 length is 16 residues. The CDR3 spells CASRPRPWVRGYEQYF. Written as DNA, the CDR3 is TGTGCAAGTCGCCCAAGACCCTGGGTGAGGGGTTACGAGCAGTACTTC.

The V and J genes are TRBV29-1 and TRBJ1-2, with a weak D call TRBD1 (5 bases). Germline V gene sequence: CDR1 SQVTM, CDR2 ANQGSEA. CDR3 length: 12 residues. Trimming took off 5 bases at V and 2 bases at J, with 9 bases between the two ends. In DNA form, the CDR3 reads TGCAGCGTTCCTGACAGCAACTATGGCTACACCTTC. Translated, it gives CSVPDSNYGYTF.

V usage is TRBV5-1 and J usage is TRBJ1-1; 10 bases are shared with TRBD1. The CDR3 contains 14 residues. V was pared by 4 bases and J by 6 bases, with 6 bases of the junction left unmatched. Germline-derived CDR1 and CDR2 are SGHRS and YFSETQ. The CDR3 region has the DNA TGCGCCAGCAGCCTTCGGGACAGGGGTGCTGAAGCTTTCTTT. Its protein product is CASSLRDRGAEAFF.

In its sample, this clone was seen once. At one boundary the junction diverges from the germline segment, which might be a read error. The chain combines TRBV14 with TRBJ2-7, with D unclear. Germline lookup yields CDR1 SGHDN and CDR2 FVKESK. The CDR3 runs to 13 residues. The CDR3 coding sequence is TGTGCCAGCAGTCAAGGGTTGCTCTACGAGCAGTACTTC. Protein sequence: CASSQGLLYEQYF.

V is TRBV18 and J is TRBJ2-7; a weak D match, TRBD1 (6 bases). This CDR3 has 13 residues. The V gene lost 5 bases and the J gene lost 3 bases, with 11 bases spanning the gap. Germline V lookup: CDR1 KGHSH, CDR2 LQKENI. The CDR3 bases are TGTGCCAGCTCAGACAGGTATCTCTACGAGCAGTACTTC. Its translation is CASSDRYLYEQYF. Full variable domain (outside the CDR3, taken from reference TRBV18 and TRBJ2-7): NAGVMQNPRHLVRRRGQEARLRCSPMKGHSHVYWYRQLPEEGLKFMVYLQKENIIDESGMPKERFSAEFPKEGPSILRIQQVVRGDSAAYFCASSDRYLYEQYFGPGTRLTVT.

The CDR3 region has the DNA TGTGCCAGCAGCCTAGAGAATCAGCCCCAGCATTTT. Protein: CASSLENQPQHF. This chain joins TRBV5-4 and TRBJ1-5; no reliable D call. Trimming shortened V by 4 bases and J by 4 bases, and 6 bases separated the two germline ends. CDR3 length: 12 residues. Germline lookup yields CDR1 SGHNT and CDR2 YYREEE (reference sequence).

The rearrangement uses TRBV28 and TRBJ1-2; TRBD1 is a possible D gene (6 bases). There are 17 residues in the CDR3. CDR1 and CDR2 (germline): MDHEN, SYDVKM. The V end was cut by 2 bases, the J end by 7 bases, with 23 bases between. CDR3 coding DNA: TGTGCCAGCAGTTTAAAGTCAACAACCGGGGGGCTTTTTGGCTACACCTTC. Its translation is CASSLKSTTGGLFGYTF.

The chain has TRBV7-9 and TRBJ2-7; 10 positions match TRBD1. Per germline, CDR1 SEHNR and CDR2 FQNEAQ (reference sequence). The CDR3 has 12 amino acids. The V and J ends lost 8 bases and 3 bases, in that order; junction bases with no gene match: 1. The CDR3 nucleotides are TGTGCCAGCGGGACAGGGGTCTACGAGCAGTACTTC. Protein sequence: CASGTGVYEQYF. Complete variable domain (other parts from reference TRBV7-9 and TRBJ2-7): DTGVSQNPRHKITKRGQNVTFRCDPISEHNRLYWYRQTLGQGPEFLTYFQNEAQLEKSRLLSDRFSAERPKGSFSTLEIQRTEQGDSAMYLCASGTGVYEQYFGPGTRLTVT.

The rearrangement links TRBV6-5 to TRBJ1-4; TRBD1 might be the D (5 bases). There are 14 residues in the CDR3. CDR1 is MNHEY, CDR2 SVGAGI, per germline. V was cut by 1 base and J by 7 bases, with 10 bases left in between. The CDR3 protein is CASSYFGGAEKLFF. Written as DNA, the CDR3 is TGTGCCAGCAGTTACTTTGGGGGTGCTGAAAAACTGTTTTTT.

CDR3 in amino acids: CASSFGAGELETQYF. The CDR3 DNA is TGTGCCAGCAGCTTTGGAGCGGGAGAATTGGAGACCCAGTACTTC. The rearrangement joins TRBV11-2 to TRBJ2-5; 8 nucleotides agree with TRBD2. This CDR3 is built from 15 residues. Germline loops: CDR1 SGHAT, CDR2 FQNNGV. V trimming: 3 bases; J trimming: 5 bases; junction bases outside the gene matches: 8.

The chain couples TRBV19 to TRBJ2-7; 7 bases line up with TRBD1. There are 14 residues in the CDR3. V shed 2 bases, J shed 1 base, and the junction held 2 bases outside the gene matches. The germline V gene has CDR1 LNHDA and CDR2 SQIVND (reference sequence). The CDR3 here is CASSIWDRSYEQYF. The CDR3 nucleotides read TGTGCCAGTAGTATATGGGACAGATCCTACGAGCAGTACTTC. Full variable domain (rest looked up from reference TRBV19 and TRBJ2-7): DGGITQSPKYLFRKEGQNVTLSCEQNLNHDAMYWYRQDPGQGLRLIYYSQIVNDFQKGDIAEGYSVSREKKESFPLTVTSAQKNPTAFYLCASSIWDRSYEQYFGPGTRLTVT.

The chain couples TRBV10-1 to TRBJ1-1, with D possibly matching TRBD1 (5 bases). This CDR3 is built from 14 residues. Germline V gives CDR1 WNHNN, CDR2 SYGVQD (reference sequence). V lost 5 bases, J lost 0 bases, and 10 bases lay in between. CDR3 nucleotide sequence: TGCGCCAGCAGTCCGACAGAGATGAACACTGAAGCTTTCTTT. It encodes CASSPTEMNTEAFF.

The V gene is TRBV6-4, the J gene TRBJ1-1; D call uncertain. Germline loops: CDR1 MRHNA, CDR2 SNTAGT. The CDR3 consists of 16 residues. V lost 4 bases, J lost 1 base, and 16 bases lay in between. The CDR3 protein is CASSASPAGANTEAFF. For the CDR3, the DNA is TGTGCCAGCAGTGCGAGTCCCGCAGGAGCGAACACTGAAGCTTTCTTT.

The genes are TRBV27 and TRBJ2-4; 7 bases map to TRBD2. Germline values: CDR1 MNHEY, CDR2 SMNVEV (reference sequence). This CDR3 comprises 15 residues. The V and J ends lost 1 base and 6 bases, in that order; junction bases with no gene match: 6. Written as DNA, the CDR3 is TGTGCCAGCAGTTTATACCCGGGAGGAGGAAACATTCAGTACTTC. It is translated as CASSLYPGGGNIQYF.

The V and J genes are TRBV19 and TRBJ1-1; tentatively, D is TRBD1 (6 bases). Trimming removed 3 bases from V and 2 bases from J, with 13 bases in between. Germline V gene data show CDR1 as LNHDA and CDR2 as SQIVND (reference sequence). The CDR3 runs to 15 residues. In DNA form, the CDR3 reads TGTGCCAGTAGTATGCAAGCAGGGGCAAACACTGAAGCTTTCTTT. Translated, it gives CASSMQAGANTEAFF.

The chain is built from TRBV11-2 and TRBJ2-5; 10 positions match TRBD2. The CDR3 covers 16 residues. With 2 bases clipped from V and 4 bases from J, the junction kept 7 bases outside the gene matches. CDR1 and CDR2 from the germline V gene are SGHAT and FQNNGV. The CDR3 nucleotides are TGTGCCAGCAGCTTATTTCCTAGCGGGAGTCCAGAGACCCAGTACTTC. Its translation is CASSLFPSGSPETQYF.